This T cell receptor (beta chain) came from a study of cytomegalovirus exposure and HLA in healthy donors. The PCR employed 60 Vbeta primers together with 13 Jbeta primers. In the original processing: In a later analysis, the count reached 82 million or so unique TCR beta chains, with 10 million to 11 million shared. The protocol was immunoSEQ multiplex PCR, while the TCRdb copy is restricted to in-frame clones and leaves out a portion. D and trimming were read from the DNA, whereas the V and J calls and clone size are those reported in that table. The sample has approximately 200,000 clones; 75% to 85% are singletons. Findings of the study overall: Later analysis suggested most CMV-associated TCR beta chains were HLA-restricted. In a later analysis, at a false discovery rate of 0.05, roughly 17,000 TCR beta sequences matched HLA alleles. Whilst most TCR sequences proved rare, a subset of public TCRs occurred across many donors.

This CDR3 is 16 amino acids long. Deletions cut 0 bases from V and 4 bases from J, with 15 bases between. Germline CDR1 is MGHRA and CDR2 is YSYEKL. This clone showed up just once. Antigen: not known. The V and J genes are TRBV4-1 and TRBJ1-2; no definite D call. This clonotype was sampled from a girl aged 10-17 years in good health and CMV-seronegative. The sample was PBMCs. This CDR3 reads CASSQERSGTLYGYTF. In DNA, the CDR3 is TGCGCCAGCAGCCAAGAGAGGTCCGGTACTCTCTATGGCTACACCTTC.